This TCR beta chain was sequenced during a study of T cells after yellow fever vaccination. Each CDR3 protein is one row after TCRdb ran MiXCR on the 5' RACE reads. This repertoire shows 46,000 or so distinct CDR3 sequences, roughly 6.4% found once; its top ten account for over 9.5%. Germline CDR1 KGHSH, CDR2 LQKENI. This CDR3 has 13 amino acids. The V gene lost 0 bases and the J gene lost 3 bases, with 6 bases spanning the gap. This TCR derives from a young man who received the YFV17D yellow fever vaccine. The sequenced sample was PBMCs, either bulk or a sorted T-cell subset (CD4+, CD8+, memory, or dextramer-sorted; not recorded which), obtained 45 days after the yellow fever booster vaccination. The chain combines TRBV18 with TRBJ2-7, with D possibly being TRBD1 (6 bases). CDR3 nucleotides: TGTGCCAGCTCACCACCGGACAGCTACGAGCAGTACTTC. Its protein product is CASSPPDSYEQYF.